The rows below give T cell receptor beta chains drawn from one sample of a study of shared clonotypes between healthy human individuals. TCRdb's table, derived via immunoSEQ multiplex PCR, lists solely in-frame clones and lacks some. The sample includes 2 million to 2.5 million clones, 85% to 95% of them seen just once. Sequenced material: naive CD4+ T cells sorted from blood. All receptors derive from a young man in good health. Each CDR3 is given with its conserved first and last residue. A D gene is named only where the DNA matches it firmly. Clone size is stated in some rows and not others, as once, few, many or a class when expanded.

CDR3 DNA	CDR3 protein	clone size	D gene	V gene	CDR3 length	J gene
TGTGCCAGCAGTCGGACTAGCGGGGGACCGAGCTCCTACAATGAGCAGTTCTTC	CASSRTSGGPSSYNEQFF	once	TRBD2	TRBV2	18	TRBJ2-1
TGTGCCAGCAGAACGACAGGCCGAGGGGAGACCCAGTACTTC	CASRTTGRGETQYF	.	.	TRBV6-5	14	TRBJ2-5
TGTGCCAGCAATCAGGGGCTTGAGCCCCAGCATTTT	CASNQGLEPQHF	.	.	TRBV7-9	12	TRBJ1-5
TGTGCCAGCAGTGTGACTGCTAGCACAGATACGCAGTATTTT	CASSVTASTDTQYF	.	.	TRBV6-4	14	TRBJ2-3
TGTGCCAGCAGCTTAGGAGGCGCGGGCACCGGGGAGCTGTTTTTT	CASSLGGAGTGELFF	.	.	TRBV7-2	15	TRBJ2-2
TGTGCCAGCAGCCCAAGGACTAGCGCGACAGATACGCAGTATTTT	CASSPRTSATDTQYF	.	TRBD2	TRBV6-1	15	TRBJ2-3
TGTGCCAGCAGCACGGACAGGGCGTATGGCTACACCTTC	CASSTDRAYGYTF	.	TRBD1	TRBV5-6	13	TRBJ1-2
TGTGCCAGCAGTTACCAGACACTCTACGAGCAGTACTTC	CASSYQTLYEQYF	.	.	TRBV6-6	13	TRBJ2-7
TGCAGCGTTGATATGGGGCGCGGGAACAATGAGCAGTTCTTC	CSVDMGRGNNEQFF	.	.	TRBV29-1	14	TRBJ2-1
TGTGCCAGCAGCGCCAGGACTGGGGGAGAGACCCAGTACTTC	CASSARTGGETQYF	.	.	TRBV11-3	14	TRBJ2-5
TGTGCCAGCATCGGACTAGCGGCTACCTACGAGCAGTACTTC	CASIGLAATYEQYF	once	TRBD2	TRBV6-1	14	TRBJ2-7
TGTGCCAGCAGCTTAGGACCCGGAAGCAATCAGCCCCAGCATTTT	CASSLGPGSNQPQHF	.	.	TRBV5-6	15	TRBJ1-5
TGCGCCAGACAAGGGACAGGGGCTGCCTACGAGCAGTACTTC	CARQGTGAAYEQYF	once	TRBD1	TRBV5-1	14	TRBJ2-7
TGTGCCAGCAGCTTAAGGGTTGGGGAGCAGTTCTTC	CASSLRVGEQFF	.	.	TRBV7-2	12	TRBJ2-1
TGTGCCAGCAGCCCAGGACGGTTTTTTGGCTACACCTTC	CASSPGRFFGYTF	once	.	TRBV6-5	13	TRBJ1-2
TGCAGCGTTTTTCTAGATTGGGCCGGGGAGCTGTTTTTT	CSVFLDWAGELFF	many	.	TRBV29-1	13	TRBJ2-2
TGTGCCAGCAGCTTAGCGGGGGGCCTTAACTATGGCTACACCTTC	CASSLAGGLNYGYTF	.	.	TRBV7-2	15	TRBJ1-2
TGTGCCAGCAGTACGGGACTATCCATTAGCACAGATACGCAGTATTTT	CASSTGLSISTDTQYF	.	TRBD2	TRBV6-6	16	TRBJ2-3